A selection of T cell receptor beta chains follows, all from one sample in a study of early T cells in non-severe SARS-CoV-2 infection. A single record per CDR3 protein comes from TCRdb applying MiXCR to the 5' RACE reads. The repertoire holds fewer than 75,000 distinct CDR3 sequences, with roughly a fifth as singletons. The material sequenced was whole blood, taken at baseline. The receptors derive from an adult who was a healthcare worker with PCR-confirmed SARS-CoV-2 infection or an uninfected control (not recorded which). The CDR3 runs from the conserved cysteine through the conserved F or W. A D gene is named only where the DNA matches it firmly. Clone size is stated in some rows and not others, as once, few, many or a class when expanded.

d_gene,j_gene,v_gene,abundance,CDR3nt,CDR3aa
.,TRBJ1-1,TRBV4-1,many,TGCGCCAGCAGCCAAGATACGGGGGTTCAAGCTTTCTTT,CASSQDTGVQAFF
.,TRBJ2-3,TRBV9,.,TGTGCCAGCAGCGTACTGGGAGGCACAGATACGCAGTATTTT,CASSVLGGTDTQYF
.,TRBJ1-4,TRBV11-2,.,TGTGCCAGCAGCCCAGGAAGTGGGATGGGAAAACTGTTTTTT,CASSPGSGMGKLFF
.,TRBJ1-1,TRBV20-1,many,TGCAGTGCTAGAGGGGGCGCAGGACTTAGAAACACTGAAGCTTTCTTT,CSARGGAGLRNTEAFF
.,TRBJ2-3,TRBV4-2,.,TGTGCCAGCAGCCACACTGTCGGGGGTGATACGCAGTATTTT,CASSHTVGGDTQYF
.,TRBJ1-3,TRBV11-2,.,TGTGCCAGCAGCTTAAATGCGGTAGGAAACACCATATATTTT,CASSLNAVGNTIYF
.,TRBJ2-7,TRBV3-1,few,TGTGCCAGCAGCCAAGATCGACGGAAACAGTACTTC,CASSQDRRKQYF
.,TRBJ1-5,TRBV3-1,.,TGTGCCAGCAGTCCTCGGGAGGGTAATCAGCCCCAGCATTTT,CASSPREGNQPQHF
.,TRBJ2-7,TRBV12-5,few,TGTGCTAGTGGTTTGGCCATCGGTTCGCTCCCCTCCTACGAGCAGTACTTC,CASGLAIGSLPSYEQYF
.,TRBJ1-4,TRBV9,few,TGTGCCAGCAGCGTAGATCCGGCTCGGTTCGAAAAACTGTTTTTT,CASSVDPARFEKLFF
TRBD2,TRBJ2-2,TRBV12-3/TRBV12-4,few,TGTGCCAGCAGGAAAGCGGGGGCCTCGAACACCGGGGAGCTGTTTTTT,CASRKAGASNTGELFF
.,TRBJ1-4,TRBV4-1,.,TGCGCCAGCAGCCAGAGTATAGGGCTACTTAATGAAAAACTGTTTTTT,CASSQSIGLLNEKLFF
.,TRBJ1-4,TRBV4-1,.,TGCGCCAGCAGCCAAGGTCAGGGGAGTTTCGAAAAACTGTTTTTT,CASSQGQGSFEKLFF
TRBD1,TRBJ1-6,TRBV6-6,.,TGTGCCAGCAGTTACTCCCGGACAGGGGGCCCCCTACCTAATTCACCCCTCCACTTT,CASSYSRTGGPLPNSPLHF
.,TRBJ2-1,TRBV2,few,TGTGCCAGCGAGGACACCGGTTTTTTGTATGAGCAGTTCTTC,CASEDTGFLYEQFF
.,TRBJ2-1,TRBV6-6,.,TGTGCCAGCAGTTACATGAGCTCCTACAATGAGCAGTTCTTC,CASSYMSSYNEQFF
.,TRBJ1-4,TRBV2,.,TGTGCCAGCAGTGAACGGACGCAGCGGGAAAAACTGTTTTTT,CASSERTQREKLFF
TRBD1,TRBJ1-2,TRBV12-3/TRBV12-4,.,TGTGCCAGCAGTCTCTCGGACAGGGGGCTCATAGGCTACACCTTC,CASSLSDRGLIGYTF
.,TRBJ1-1,TRBV12-3/TRBV12-4,few,TGTGCCAGCAGTTGGATGAACACTGAAGCTTTCTTT,CASSWMNTEAFF
.,TRBJ2-3,TRBV5-1,few,TGCGCCAGCAGCTTGATCCGGACTAGCACAGATACGCAGTATTTT,CASSLIRTSTDTQYF
TRBD2,TRBJ2-5,TRBV7-6,.,TGTGCCAGCAGCTTAGCGGGGGGGAAGGAGACCCAGTACTTC,CASSLAGGKETQYF
TRBD2,TRBJ2-5,TRBV9,few,TGTGCCAGCAGCGTACTAGCGGGACTTTCCGTAGGGGAGACCCAGTACTTC,CASSVLAGLSVGETQYF
.,TRBJ1-1,TRBV20-1,few,TGCAGTGCTAGAGATTCAGGAGGGGTGGGCACTGAAGCTTTCTTT,CSARDSGGVGTEAFF
.,TRBJ1-1,TRBV3-1,.,TGTGCCAGCAGCCAACCAATGAACACTGAAGCTTTCTTT,CASSQPMNTEAFF
.,TRBJ2-7,TRBV4-2,medium-sized,TGTGCCAGCAGCCAAGATCCTGGACAGATCTACGAGCAGTACTTC,CASSQDPGQIYEQYF
.,TRBJ2-7,TRBV6-1,.,TGTGCCAGCAGAGCTGACCCCCCGTTGGACGAGCAGTACTTC,CASRADPPLDEQYF
TRBD1,TRBJ2-5,TRBV19,few,TGTGCCAGTGCGGTGGGACAGAAAGAGACCCAGTACTTC,CASAVGQKETQYF
.,TRBJ1-2,TRBV12-3/TRBV12-4,few,TGTGCCAGCAGTACGACTGGCTATGGCTACACCTTC,CASSTTGYGYTF
TRBD2,TRBJ2-1,TRBV13,.,TGTGCCAGCAGCTTAGGACTAGCGGGGAACAATGAGCAGTTCTTC,CASSLGLAGNNEQFF
.,TRBJ1-6,TRBV25-1,few,TGTGCCAGCAGTGCCACGGGACTGGGAAATTCACCCCTCCACTTT,CASSATGLGNSPLHF
.,TRBJ2-5,TRBV12-3/TRBV12-4,few,TGTGCCAGCAGCCCGGGGGCCCGAGAGACCCAGTACTTC,CASSPGARETQYF
.,TRBJ2-7,TRBV20-1,few,TGCAGTGCTACGCCGTCCCTAACTAGAGTCGAGCAGTACTTC,CSATPSLTRVEQYF
.,TRBJ2-2,TRBV3-1,few,TGTGCCAGCAGCCAAGGTCCCGCGAACACCGGGGAGCTGTTTTTT,CASSQGPANTGELFF
TRBD2,TRBJ2-7,TRBV13,.,TGTGCCAGCAGGGCTCGCGGGGGGTCCTACGAGCAGTACTTC,CASRARGGSYEQYF
TRBD2,TRBJ2-2,TRBV4-2,many,TGTGCCAGCAGCCTCCGACTAGCCCTGAACACCGGGGAGCTGTTTTTT,CASSLRLALNTGELFF
TRBD1,TRBJ1-1,TRBV24-1,.,TGTGCCACCAGTGACCCAGGGGGGAGAGCTTTCTTT,CATSDPGGRAFF
TRBD2,TRBJ2-1,TRBV20-1,.,TGCAGTGCCGCAATAGCGGGGATGTACAATGAGCAGTTCTTC,CSAAIAGMYNEQFF
.,TRBJ2-2,TRBV5-4,few,TGTGCCAGCAGGGATGCATCGACGGGGGGGGAGCTGTTTTTT,CASRDASTGGELFF
.,TRBJ1-2,TRBV11-2,many,TGTGCCAGCAGCTACGGACGGACCTATGGCTACACCTTC,CASSYGRTYGYTF
.,TRBJ1-4,TRBV5-1,few,TGCGCCAGCAGCTTGGCTACTAATGAAAAACTGTTTTTT,CASSLATNEKLFF
.,TRBJ2-7,TRBV2,.,TGTGCCAGCAGAGAGGGGCTCCACGAGCAGTACTTC,CASREGLHEQYF
.,TRBJ2-3,TRBV7-9,few,TGTGCCAGCAGCCAGATCTCAGATACGCAGTATTTT,CASSQISDTQYF
.,TRBJ2-3,TRBV7-9,.,TGTGCCGCCGGGCCGAGAGACACAGATACGCAGTATTTT,CAAGPRDTDTQYF
.,TRBJ1-2,TRBV6-6,few,TGTGCCAGCAGTTACGGGGGGGCTGGCTATGGCTACACCTTC,CASSYGGAGYGYTF
TRBD2,TRBJ2-1,TRBV5-1,few,TGCGCCAGCAGCCTGACTAGCGGGGGGGCCGATGAGCAGTTCTTC,CASSLTSGGADEQFF
TRBD1,TRBJ2-5,TRBV29-1,few,TGCAGCGTTGAAGAGAGTGGGACAGCCAAAGAGACCCAGTACTTC,CSVEESGTAKETQYF
.,TRBJ1-2,TRBV6-6,few,TGTGCCTCCCACCGGGAGGGGATGGACTATGGCTACACCTTC,CASHREGMDYGYTF